This T cell receptor beta chain stems from a study of early T cells in non-severe SARS-CoV-2 infection. Study-wide results and caveats: Matching with VDJdb favored anti-spike CD8 responses (missing private and CD4 specificities).

The CDR3 contains 15 residues. V was clipped by 7 bases and J by 4 bases; unmatched bases: 9. The germline CDR1 and CDR2 sequences are ENHRY and SYGVKD. TCRdb passed the 5' RACE reads through MiXCR, listing each CDR3 protein once. The sample has tens of thousands of distinct CDR3 sequences, roughly an eighth seen once; the top ten hold approximately 8.5%. About this clonotype itself: The antigen is undetermined.

This material consisted of whole blood, taken at baseline. The receptor was derived from an adult who was a healthcare worker with PCR-confirmed SARS-CoV-2 infection or an uninfected control (not recorded which). The chain recombines TRBV10-3 with TRBJ2-2; 7 nucleotides agree with TRBD1. CDR3: CAITPSTGSTGELFF. The CDR3 DNA reads as TGTGCCATCACCCCGTCGACAGGGAGCACCGGGGAGCTGTTTTTT.